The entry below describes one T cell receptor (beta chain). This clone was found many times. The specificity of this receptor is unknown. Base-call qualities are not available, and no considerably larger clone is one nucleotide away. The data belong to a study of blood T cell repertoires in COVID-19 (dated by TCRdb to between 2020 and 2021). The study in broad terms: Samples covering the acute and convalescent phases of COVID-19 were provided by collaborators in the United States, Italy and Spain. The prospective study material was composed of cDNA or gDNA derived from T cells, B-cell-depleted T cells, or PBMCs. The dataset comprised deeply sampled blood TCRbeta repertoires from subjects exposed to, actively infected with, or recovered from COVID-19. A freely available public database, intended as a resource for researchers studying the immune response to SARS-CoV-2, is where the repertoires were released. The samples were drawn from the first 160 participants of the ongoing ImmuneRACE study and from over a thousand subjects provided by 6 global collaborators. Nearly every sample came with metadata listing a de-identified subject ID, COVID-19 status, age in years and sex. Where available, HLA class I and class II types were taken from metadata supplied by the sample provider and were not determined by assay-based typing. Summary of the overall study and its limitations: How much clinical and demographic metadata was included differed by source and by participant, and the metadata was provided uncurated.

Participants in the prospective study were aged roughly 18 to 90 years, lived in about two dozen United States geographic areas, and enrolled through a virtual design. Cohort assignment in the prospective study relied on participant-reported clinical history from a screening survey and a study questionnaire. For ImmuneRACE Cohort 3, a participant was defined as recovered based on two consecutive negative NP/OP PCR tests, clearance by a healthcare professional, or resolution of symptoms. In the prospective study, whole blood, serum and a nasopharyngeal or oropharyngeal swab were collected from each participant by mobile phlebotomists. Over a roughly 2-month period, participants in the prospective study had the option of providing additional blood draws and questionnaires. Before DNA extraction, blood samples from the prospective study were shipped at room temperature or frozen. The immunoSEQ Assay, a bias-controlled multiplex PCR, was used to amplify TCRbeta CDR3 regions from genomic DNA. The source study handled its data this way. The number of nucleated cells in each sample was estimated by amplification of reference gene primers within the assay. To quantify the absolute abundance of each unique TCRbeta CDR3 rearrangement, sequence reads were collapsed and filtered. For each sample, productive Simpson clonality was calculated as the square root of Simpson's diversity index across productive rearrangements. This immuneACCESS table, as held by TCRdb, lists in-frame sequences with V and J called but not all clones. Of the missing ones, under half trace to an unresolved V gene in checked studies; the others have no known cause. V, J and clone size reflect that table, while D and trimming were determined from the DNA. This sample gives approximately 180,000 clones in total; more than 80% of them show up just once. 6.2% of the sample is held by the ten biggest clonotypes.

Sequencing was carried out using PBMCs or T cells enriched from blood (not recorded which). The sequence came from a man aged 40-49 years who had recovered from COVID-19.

The nucleotide sequence is given as TGTGCCAGCAGTGCCTCCGGAGCGCTAGCGGGGGGCTCAGATACGCAGTATTTT. It is translated as CASSASGALAGGSDTQYF. In this chain, TRBV2 is recombined with TRBJ2-3; 11 bases in the junction line up with TRBD2. Measured from the cysteine to the phenylalanine, the CDR3 is 18 residues long. Just the 54-base CDR3 DNA is kept, in frame starting at base 1. CDR1 and CDR2, looked up from the germline V gene, are SNHLY and FYNNEI. Compared with germline, V lacks 4 bases and J lacks 4 bases; bases without a gene match: 13.